Below are 8 T cell receptor beta chains sequenced from a single sample in a study of T cell repertoires in cytomegalovirus infection. TCRdb redid the calling of the reads with MiXCR, one entry per CDR3 protein. The table has 300,000 to 400,000 distinct CDR3 sequences, approximately 32% seen once. Which antigens these TCRs recognize remains unknown. The sequences come from cultured PBMCs, collected from culture after CMV antigen stimulation. These receptors were collected from a human donor in good health (CMV status not recorded). Some clones in this sample may be carry-over from other donors' samples.

This clonotype appeared a few times. The genes are TRBV7-6 and TRBJ2-1; TRBD2 agrees at 7 bases. With 5 bases clipped from V and 10 bases from J, the junction kept 11 bases outside the gene matches. The CDR3 is made up of 14 amino acids. The germline V gene has CDR1 SGHVS and CDR2 FNYEAQ. The CDR3 nucleotides are TGTGCCAGCAGCCGCGGTGGTGGCGGGGGAGAGCAGTTCTTC. Amino acids: CASSRGGGGGEQFF.

The chain recombines TRBV12-3 or TRBV12-4 with TRBJ1-4; possibly TRBD1 for D (6 bases). CDR3 length: 14 residues. Deletions cut 9 bases from V and 6 bases from J, with 17 bases between. The CDR3 sequence: CASRRGAPYEKLFF. Written as DNA, the CDR3 is TGTGCCAGTCGACGGGGGGCGCCGTATGAAAAACTGTTTTTT.

This clonotype was seen only a few times. The chain couples TRBV12-3 or TRBV12-4 to TRBJ2-7; D might be TRBD2 (6 bases). V lost 3 bases, J lost 7 bases, and 13 bases lay in between. This CDR3 has 13 amino acids. The CDR3 is CASSLGLAREQYF. The CDR3, as DNA: TGTGCCAGCAGTTTGGGACTGGCTAGGGAGCAGTACTTC.

A remark on this clonotype: At one end, the junction sequence differs from germline, possibly due to a read error. J is TRBJ2-1 and V is TRBV12-3 or TRBV12-4, with 10 bases that match TRBD2. CDR3 length: 15 amino acids. The CDR3 DNA follows: TGTGTCAGCAGTTTTCAAGCGGGGGGGTACAATGAGCAGTTCTTC. It encodes CVSSFQAGGYNEQFF.

The chain joins TRBV25-1 to TRBJ2-7; D may match TRBD1 or TRBD2 (6 bases each). V was trimmed by 8 bases and J by 6 bases, leaving 17 bases between them. The CDR3 is 13 amino acids. The germline gives CDR1 MGHDK, CDR2 SYGVNS. The CDR3 DNA is TGTGCCAGCCAGAGAGGGGGAGGTTCCGAGCAGTACTTC. It yields the protein CASQRGGGSEQYF.

The V gene is TRBV5-1, the J gene TRBJ1-6; 8 positions match TRBD1. The ends lost 5 bases at V and 5 bases at J; junction bases unmatched: 0. In germline, CDR1 is SGHRS, CDR2 YFSETQ. CDR3 length: 13 residues. The CDR3 bases are TGCGCCAGCAGACAGGGGGATAATTCACCCCTCCACTTT. Encoded protein: CASRQGDNSPLHF.

This clonotype showed up just a few times. The V gene is TRBV5-8, the J gene TRBJ2-2; possible D gene TRBD1, 5 bases. Germline V gives CDR1 SGHTS, CDR2 YDEGEE. The length of the CDR3 is 14 residues. The V gene lost 3 bases and the J gene lost 6 bases, with 12 bases spanning the gap. The CDR3 DNA is TGTGCCAGCAGCTCTCCCGACAGAGCCGGGGAGCTGTTTTTT. Protein sequence: CASSSPDRAGELFF.

This clonotype came up a few times. The chain couples TRBV10-3 to TRBJ2-1; D uncertain. The CDR3 runs to 11 residues. Between the trimmed V and J ends, which lost 2 bases and 7 bases, there was a span of 3 bases. CDR1 is ENHRY and CDR2 is SYGVKD in the germline V gene. For the CDR3, the DNA is TGTGCCATCAGTGAGGGGAATGAGCAGTTCTTC. Translated, it gives CAISEGNEQFF.